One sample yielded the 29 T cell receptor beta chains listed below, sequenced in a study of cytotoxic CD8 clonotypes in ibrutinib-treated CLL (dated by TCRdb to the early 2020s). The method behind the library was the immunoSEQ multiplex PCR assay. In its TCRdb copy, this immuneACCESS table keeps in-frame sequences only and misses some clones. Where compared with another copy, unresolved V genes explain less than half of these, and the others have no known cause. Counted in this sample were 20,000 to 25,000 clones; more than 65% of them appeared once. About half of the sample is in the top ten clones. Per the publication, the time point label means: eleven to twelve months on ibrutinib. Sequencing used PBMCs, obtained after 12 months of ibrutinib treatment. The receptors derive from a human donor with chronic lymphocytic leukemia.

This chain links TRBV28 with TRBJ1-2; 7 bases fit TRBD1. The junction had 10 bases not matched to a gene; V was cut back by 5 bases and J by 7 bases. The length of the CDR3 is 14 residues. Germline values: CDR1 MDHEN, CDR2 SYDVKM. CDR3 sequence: CASSPNTGVSGYTF. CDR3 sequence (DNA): TGTGCCAGCAGTCCAAACACAGGGGTCAGTGGCTACACCTTC.

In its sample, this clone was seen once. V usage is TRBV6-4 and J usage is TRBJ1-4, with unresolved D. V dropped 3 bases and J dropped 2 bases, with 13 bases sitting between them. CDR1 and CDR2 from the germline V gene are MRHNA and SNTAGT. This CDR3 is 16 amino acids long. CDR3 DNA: TGTGCCAGCAGTGAGGTGGACTCGGACACTAATGAAAAACTGTTTTTT. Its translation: CASSEVDSDTNEKLFF.

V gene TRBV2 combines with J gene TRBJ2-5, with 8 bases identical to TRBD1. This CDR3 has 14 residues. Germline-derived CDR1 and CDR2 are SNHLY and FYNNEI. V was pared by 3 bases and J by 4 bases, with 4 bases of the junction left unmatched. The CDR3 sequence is CASSDLRGLETQYF. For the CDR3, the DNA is TGTGCCAGCAGTGATCTCAGGGGGCTAGAGACCCAGTACTTC. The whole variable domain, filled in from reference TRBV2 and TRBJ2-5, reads EPEVTQTPSHQVTQMGQEVILRCVPISNHLYFYWYRQILGQKVEFLVSFYNNEISEKSEIFDDQFSVERPDGSNFTLKIRSTKLEDSAMYFCASSDLRGLETQYFGPGTRLLVL.

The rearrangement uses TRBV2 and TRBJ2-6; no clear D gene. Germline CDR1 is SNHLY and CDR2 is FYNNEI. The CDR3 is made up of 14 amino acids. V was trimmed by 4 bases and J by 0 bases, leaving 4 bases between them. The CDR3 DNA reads TGTGCCAGCAGTGGTCACTCTGGGGCCAACGTCCTGACTTTC. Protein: CASSGHSGANVLTF.

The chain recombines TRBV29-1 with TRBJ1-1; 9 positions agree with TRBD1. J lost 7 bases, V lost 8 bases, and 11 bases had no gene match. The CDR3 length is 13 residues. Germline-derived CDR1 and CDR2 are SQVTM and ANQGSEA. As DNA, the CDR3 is TGCAGCTCCCATACGGGACAGGGCTTTGAAGCTTTCTTT. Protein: CSSHTGQGFEAFF.

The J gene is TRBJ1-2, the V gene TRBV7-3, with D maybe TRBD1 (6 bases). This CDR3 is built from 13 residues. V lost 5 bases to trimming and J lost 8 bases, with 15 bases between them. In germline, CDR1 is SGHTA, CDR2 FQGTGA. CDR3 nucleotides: TGTGCCAGCAGCCCCTCACTGAGGGGGGGCTACACCTTC. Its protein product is CASSPSLRGGYTF.

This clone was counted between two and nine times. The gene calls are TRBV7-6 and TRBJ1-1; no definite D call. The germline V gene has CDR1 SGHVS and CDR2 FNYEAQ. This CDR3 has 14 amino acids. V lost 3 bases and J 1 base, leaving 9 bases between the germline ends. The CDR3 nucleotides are TGTGCCAGCAGCTTGGGTGGATGGAACACTGAAGCTTTCTTT. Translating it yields CASSLGGWNTEAFF.

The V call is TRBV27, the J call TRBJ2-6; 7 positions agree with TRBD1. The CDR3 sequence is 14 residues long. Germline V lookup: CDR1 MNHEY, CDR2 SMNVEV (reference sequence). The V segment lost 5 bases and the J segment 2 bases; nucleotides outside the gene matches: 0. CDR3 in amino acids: CASSDRAGANVLTF. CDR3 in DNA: TGTGCCAGCAGTGACAGGGCTGGGGCCAACGTCCTGACTTTC.

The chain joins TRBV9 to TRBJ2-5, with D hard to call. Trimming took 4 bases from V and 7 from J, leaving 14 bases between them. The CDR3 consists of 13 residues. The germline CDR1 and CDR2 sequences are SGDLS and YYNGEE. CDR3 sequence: CASSQTLGGTQYF. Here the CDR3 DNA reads TGTGCCAGCAGCCAGACATTGGGTGGGACCCAGTACTTC. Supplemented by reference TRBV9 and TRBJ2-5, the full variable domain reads DSGVTQTPKHLITATGQRVTLRCSPRSGDLSVYWYQQSLDQGLQFLIQYYNGEERAKGNILERFSAQQFPDLHSELNLSSLELGDSALYFCASSQTLGGTQYFGPGTRLLVL.

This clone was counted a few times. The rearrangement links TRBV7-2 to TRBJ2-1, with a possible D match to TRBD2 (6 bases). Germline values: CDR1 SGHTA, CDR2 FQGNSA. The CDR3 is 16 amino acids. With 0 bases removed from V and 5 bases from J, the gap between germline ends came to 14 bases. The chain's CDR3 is CASSLARRGRHNEQFF. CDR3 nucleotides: TGTGCCAGCAGCTTAGCGCGGAGGGGTAGACACAATGAGCAGTTCTTC.

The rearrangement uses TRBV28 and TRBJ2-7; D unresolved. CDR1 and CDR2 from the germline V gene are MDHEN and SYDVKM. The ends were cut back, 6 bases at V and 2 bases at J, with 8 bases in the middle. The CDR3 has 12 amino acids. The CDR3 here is CASSLQPYEQYF. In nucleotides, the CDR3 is TGTGCCAGCAGCCTTCAACCCTACGAGCAGTACTTC.

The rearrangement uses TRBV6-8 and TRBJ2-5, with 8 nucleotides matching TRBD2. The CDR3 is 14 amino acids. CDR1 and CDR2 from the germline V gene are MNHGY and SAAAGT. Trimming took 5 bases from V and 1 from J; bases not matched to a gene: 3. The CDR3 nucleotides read TGTGCCAGCAGTCGGGGACTAGTCCAAGAGACCCAGTACTTC. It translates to CASSRGLVQETQYF.

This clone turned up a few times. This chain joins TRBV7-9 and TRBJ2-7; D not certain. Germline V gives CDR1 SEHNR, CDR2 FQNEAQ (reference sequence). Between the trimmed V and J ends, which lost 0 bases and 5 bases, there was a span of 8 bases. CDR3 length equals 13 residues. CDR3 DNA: TGTGCCAGCAGCTTAGCCGCAGTTGACGAGCAGTACTTC. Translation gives CASSLAAVDEQYF.

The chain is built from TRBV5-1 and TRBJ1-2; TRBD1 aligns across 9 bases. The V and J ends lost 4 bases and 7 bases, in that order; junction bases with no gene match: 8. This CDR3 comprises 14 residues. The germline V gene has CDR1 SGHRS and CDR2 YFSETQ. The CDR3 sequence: CASSPGQGRTGYTF. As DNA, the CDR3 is TGCGCCAGCAGCCCAGGACAGGGGCGTACTGGCTACACCTTC.

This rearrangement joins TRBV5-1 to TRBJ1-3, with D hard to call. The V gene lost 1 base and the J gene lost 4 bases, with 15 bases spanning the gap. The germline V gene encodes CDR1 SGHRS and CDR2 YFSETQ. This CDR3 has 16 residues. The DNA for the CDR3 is TGCGCCAGCAGCTTGTTCCGGACCGGAGGGGGAAACACCATATATTTT. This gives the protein CASSLFRTGGGNTIYF. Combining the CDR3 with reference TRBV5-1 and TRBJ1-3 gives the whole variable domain KAGVTQTPRYLIKTRGQQVTLSCSPISGHRSVSWYQQTPGQGLQFLFEYFSETQRNKGNFPGRFSGRQFSNSRSEMNVSTLELGDSALYLCASSLFRTGGGNTIYFGEGSWLTVV.

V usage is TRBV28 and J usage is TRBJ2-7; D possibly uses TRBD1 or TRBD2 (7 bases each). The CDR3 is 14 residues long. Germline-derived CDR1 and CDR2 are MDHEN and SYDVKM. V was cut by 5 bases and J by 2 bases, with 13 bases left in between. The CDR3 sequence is CASSPPGGAYEQYF. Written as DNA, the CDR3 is TGTGCCAGCAGTCCCCCAGGGGGGGCCTACGAGCAGTACTTC. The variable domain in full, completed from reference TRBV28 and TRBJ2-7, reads DVKVTQSSRYLVKRTGEKVFLECVQDMDHENMFWYRQDPGLGLRLIYFSYDVKMKEKGDIPEGYSVSREKKERFSLILESASTNQTSMYLCASSPPGGAYEQYFGPGTRLTVT.

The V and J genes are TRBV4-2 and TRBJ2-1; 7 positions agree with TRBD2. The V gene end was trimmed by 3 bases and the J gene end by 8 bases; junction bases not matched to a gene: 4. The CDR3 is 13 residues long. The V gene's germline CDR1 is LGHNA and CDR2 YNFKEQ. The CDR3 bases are TGTGCCAGCAGCCATCGGGCGGGGGATGAGCAGTTCTTC. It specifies CASSHRAGDEQFF.

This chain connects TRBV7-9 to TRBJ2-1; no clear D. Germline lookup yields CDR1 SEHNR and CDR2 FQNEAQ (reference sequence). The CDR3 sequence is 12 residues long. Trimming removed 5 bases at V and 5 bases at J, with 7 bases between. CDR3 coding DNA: TGTGCCAGCAGCCCCCGGGACAATGAGCAGTTCTTC. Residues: CASSPRDNEQFF.

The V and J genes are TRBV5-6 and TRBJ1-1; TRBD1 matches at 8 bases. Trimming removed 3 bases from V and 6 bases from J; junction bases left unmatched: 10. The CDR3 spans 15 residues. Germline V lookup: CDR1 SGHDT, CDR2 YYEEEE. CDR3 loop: CASSSGQGPRAEAFF. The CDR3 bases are TGTGCCAGCAGCTCAGGACAGGGTCCCCGGGCTGAAGCTTTCTTT.

CDR3 DNA: TGTGCCAGCAGCCCGCGACTAGCGGGGGGACCGGCAGATACGCAGTATTTT. This encodes CASSPRLAGGPADTQYF. This rearrangement joins TRBV7-3 to TRBJ2-3; TRBD2 agrees at 13 bases. The V segment lost 5 bases and the J segment 4 bases; nucleotides outside the gene matches: 9. Germline CDR1 reads SGHTA; CDR2 reads FQGTGA. This CDR3 region has 17 residues.

Here the CDR3 DNA reads TGTGCCAGCAGGCCAGGACTAGTCCGAACCGGGGAGCTGTTTTTT. Amino acids: CASRPGLVRTGELFF. The chain employs TRBV2 and TRBJ2-2; 7 bases are shared with TRBD2. J gave up 5 bases and V 6 bases, and 9 bases lay outside the gene matches. Germline CDR1 is SNHLY and CDR2 is FYNNEI. The CDR3 runs to 15 residues. Using reference TRBV2 and TRBJ2-2 for the parts outside the CDR3, the full variable domain is EPEVTQTPSHQVTQMGQEVILRCVPISNHLYFYWYRQILGQKVEFLVSFYNNEISEKSEIFDDQFSVERPDGSNFTLKIRSTKLEDSAMYFCASRPGLVRTGELFFGEGSRLTVL.

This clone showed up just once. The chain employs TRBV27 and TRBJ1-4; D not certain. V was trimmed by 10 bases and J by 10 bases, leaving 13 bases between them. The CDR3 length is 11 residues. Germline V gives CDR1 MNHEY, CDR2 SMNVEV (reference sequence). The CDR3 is CANLGPGKLFF. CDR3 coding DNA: TGTGCCAACCTTGGGCCTGGAAAACTGTTTTTT.

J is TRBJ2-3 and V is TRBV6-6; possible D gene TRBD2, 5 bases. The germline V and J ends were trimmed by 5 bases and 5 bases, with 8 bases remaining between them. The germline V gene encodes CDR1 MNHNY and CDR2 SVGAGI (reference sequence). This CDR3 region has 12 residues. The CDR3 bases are TGTGCCAGCAGTCGGACTCTAGATACGCAGTATTTT. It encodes CASSRTLDTQYF.

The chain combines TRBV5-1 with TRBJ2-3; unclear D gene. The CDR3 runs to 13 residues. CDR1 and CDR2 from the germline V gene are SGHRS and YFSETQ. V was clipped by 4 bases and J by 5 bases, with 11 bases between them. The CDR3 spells CASSEAVRDTQYF. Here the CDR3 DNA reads TGCGCCAGCAGCGAGGCGGTGAGAGATACGCAGTATTTT.

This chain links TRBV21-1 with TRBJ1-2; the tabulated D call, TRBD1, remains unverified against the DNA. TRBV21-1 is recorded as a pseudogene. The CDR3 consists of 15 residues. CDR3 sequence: CASITGSSPNYGYTF. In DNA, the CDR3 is TGTGCCAGCATCACAGGGAGTTCTCCAAACTATGGCTACACCTTC.

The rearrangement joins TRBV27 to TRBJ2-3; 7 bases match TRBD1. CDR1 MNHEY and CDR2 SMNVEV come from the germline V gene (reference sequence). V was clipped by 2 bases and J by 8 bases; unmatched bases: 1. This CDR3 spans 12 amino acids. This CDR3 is CASSLPGGTQYF. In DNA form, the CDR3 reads TGTGCCAGCAGTTTACCAGGGGGTACGCAGTATTTT.

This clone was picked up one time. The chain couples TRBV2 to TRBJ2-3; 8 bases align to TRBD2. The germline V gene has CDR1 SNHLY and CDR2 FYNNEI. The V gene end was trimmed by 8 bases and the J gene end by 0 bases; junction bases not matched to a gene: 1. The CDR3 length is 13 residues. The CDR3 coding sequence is TGTGCCAGCCAGCGGGAGAGCACAGATACGCAGTATTTT. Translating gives CASQRESTDTQYF. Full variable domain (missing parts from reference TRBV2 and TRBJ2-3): EPEVTQTPSHQVTQMGQEVILRCVPISNHLYFYWYRQILGQKVEFLVSFYNNEISEKSEIFDDQFSVERPDGSNFTLKIRSTKLEDSAMYFCASQRESTDTQYFGPGTRLTVL.

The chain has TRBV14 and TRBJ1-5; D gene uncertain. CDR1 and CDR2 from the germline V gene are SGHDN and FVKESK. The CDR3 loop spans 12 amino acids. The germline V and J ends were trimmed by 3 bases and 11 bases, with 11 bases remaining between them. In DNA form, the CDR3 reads TGTGCCAGCAGCCAGAAGGGAGGAGCCCAGCATTTT. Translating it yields CASSQKGGAQHF.

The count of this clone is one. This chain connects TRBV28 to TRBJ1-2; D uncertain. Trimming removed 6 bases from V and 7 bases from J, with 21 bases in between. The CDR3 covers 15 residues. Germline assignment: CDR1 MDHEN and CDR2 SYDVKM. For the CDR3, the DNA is TGTGCCAGCAGCGTCGAGGTAGGGCTTTCCTCTGGCTACACCTTC. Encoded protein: CASSVEVGLSSGYTF.